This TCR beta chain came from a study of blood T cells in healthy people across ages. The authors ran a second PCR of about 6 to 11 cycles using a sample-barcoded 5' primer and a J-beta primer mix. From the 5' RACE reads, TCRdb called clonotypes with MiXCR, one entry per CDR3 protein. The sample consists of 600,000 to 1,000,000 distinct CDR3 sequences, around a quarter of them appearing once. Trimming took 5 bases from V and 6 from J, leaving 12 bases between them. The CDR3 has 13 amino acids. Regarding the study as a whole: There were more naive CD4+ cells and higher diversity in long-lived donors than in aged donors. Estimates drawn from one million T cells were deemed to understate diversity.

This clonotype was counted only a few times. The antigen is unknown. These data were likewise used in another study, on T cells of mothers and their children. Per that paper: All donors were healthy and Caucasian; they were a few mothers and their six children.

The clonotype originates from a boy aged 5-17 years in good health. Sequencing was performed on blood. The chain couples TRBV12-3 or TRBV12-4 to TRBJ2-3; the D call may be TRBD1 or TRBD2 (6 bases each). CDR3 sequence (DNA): TGTGCCAGCAGTCTGAGGGGGGTGGATACGCAGTATTTT. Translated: CASSLRGVDTQYF.